The next 20 T cell receptor beta chains were all read from a single sample in a study of human T cells and chemical hapten exposure (dated by TCRdb to the early 2020s). Library prep was done by RACE. The sequencing machine was a NextSeq 500. TCRdb passed the public sequencing reads through fastp at Q25 and MiXCR, retaining productive beta sequences. Each record represents a unique CDR3 protein, reported with the most common genes and DNA among its rows. The sample table holds over 100,000 distinct CDR3 sequences, of which approximately 9.1% were seen once. The ten most abundant clones make up under 2% of the sample. This sample's time point label indicates: healthy volunteer bleed at 2 weeks. Total RNA was extracted from unfractionated whole blood collected in Tempus Blood RNA tubes. Specimen: whole blood. The receptors derive from a male donor in good health. Some clones in this sample may be carry-over from other donors' samples.

This clonotype was observed at least ten times. V and J are TRBV7-9 and TRBJ2-5; TRBD2 agrees at 7 bases. Losses at the gene ends were 5 bases for V and 0 bases for J; bases not matched to a gene: 15. CDR1 is SEHNR and CDR2 is FQNEAQ in the germline V gene (reference sequence). The CDR3 extends over 18 amino acids. CDR3 coding DNA: TGTGCCAGCAGCCCTGAAATAGCGGGTGGATATTACCAAGAGACCCAGTACTTC. It specifies CASSPEIAGGYYQETQYF.

This clonotype was seen ten or more times. The chain carries TRBV6-5 and TRBJ1-6; D uncertain. Deletions cut 2 bases from V and 0 bases from J, with 11 bases between. The CDR3 covers 17 residues. Per the germline V gene, CDR1 is MNHEY and CDR2 is SVGAGI. CDR3 DNA sequence: TGTGCCAGCAGTTACGCGGGTGTAAGCTCCTATAATTCACCCCTCCACTTT. Translating gives CASSYAGVSSYNSPLHF.

This clonotype was picked up many times. The CDR3 nucleotides are TGCAGCGTTGAGGTAGCGGACTACGAGCAGTACTTC. Translating it yields CSVEVADYEQYF. The chain carries TRBV29-1 and TRBJ2-7; D might be TRBD2 (6 bases). Germline V gene sequence: CDR1 SQVTM, CDR2 ANQGSEA. V was shortened by 3 bases and J by 3 bases, with 9 bases between the two germline ends. CDR3 size: 12 residues.

This clonotype was found a few times. The chain combines TRBV4-2 with TRBJ2-1; D is unclear. V dropped 5 bases and J dropped 6 bases, with 8 bases sitting between them. Germline V CDR1 and CDR2: LGHNA, YNFKEQ. CDR3 length: 12 amino acids. Here the CDR3 reads CASSFSSNEQFF. DNA of the CDR3: TGTGCCAGCAGCTTTTCTAGCAATGAGCAGTTCTTC.

This clonotype was detected ten times or more. J is TRBJ1-6 and V is TRBV4-3; D may be TRBD1 (6 bases). The CDR3 totals 18 residues. V was shortened by 4 bases and J by 7 bases, with 23 bases between the two germline ends. The germline V gene has CDR1 LGHNA and CDR2 YSLEER. CDR3 in amino acids: CASSPVVQVGGRNSPLHF. The CDR3 region has the DNA TGCGCCAGCAGCCCCGTAGTCCAGGTCGGGGGGCGGAATTCACCCCTCCACTTT.

The gene calls are TRBV25-1 and TRBJ2-7; unclear D gene. Germline CDR1 is MGHDK and CDR2 is SYGVNS. V was shortened by 4 bases and J by 3 bases, with 4 bases between the two germline ends. This CDR3 comprises 11 residues. The CDR3 loop is CASSAIYEQYF. The CDR3 DNA follows: TGTGCCAGCAGTGCCATCTACGAGCAGTACTTC.

V usage is TRBV10-3 and J usage is TRBJ2-7; the match to TRBD2 covers 12 bases. The V segment lost 4 bases and the J segment 3 bases; nucleotides outside the gene matches: 16. This CDR3 has 19 residues. Germline CDR1 ENHRY, CDR2 SYGVKD. CDR3 sequence reads: CAISVSGLAGGGDYYEQYF. CDR3 nucleotide sequence: TGTGCCATCAGTGTTTCGGGACTAGCGGGCGGTGGGGACTACTACGAGCAGTACTTC.

The gene calls are TRBV11-2 and TRBJ2-3, with D perhaps TRBD1 (6 bases). The germline V gene has CDR1 SGHAT and CDR2 FQNNGV. The CDR3 contains 16 residues. The germline V and J ends were trimmed by 0 bases and 1 base, with 11 bases remaining between them. The CDR3 bases are TGTGCCAGCAGCTTAGATGGGACACGAGGCACAGATACGCAGTATTTT. This translates into CASSLDGTRGTDTQYF.

This clonotype was counted between two and nine times. The rearrangement links TRBV6-5 to TRBJ1-4; D is unresolved. CDR3 length: 15 amino acids. CDR1 is MNHEY, CDR2 SVGAGI, per germline. Trimming left V 2 bases short and J 6 bases short, with 13 bases between. Written as DNA, the CDR3 is TGTGCCAGCAGTTACGCCCCGAGGGCGCATGAAAAACTGTTTTTT. Amino acids: CASSYAPRAHEKLFF.

The V gene is TRBV7-6, the J gene TRBJ1-4, with D tentatively TRBD1 (5 bases). The germline V and J ends were trimmed by 0 bases and 0 bases, with 14 bases remaining between them. Germline V gene data show CDR1 as SGHVS and CDR2 as FNYEAQ. The length of the CDR3 is 18 residues. The CDR3 DNA reads TGTGCCAGCAGCTTAGCGTTTGACAGATCTGCAACTAATGAAAAACTGTTTTTT. This codes for CASSLAFDRSATNEKLFF.

This chain links TRBV20-1 with TRBJ2-7; D call uncertain. Germline loops: CDR1 DFQATT, CDR2 SNEGSKA (reference sequence). The CDR3 runs to 14 residues. V was cut by 0 bases and J by 2 bases, with 11 bases left in between. CDR3: CSARDMAGPYEQYF. Written as DNA, the CDR3 is TGCAGTGCTAGAGATATGGCAGGTCCCTACGAGCAGTACTTC.

This clonotype turned up a few times. This sequence joins TRBV9 and TRBJ2-2, with 13 bases that match TRBD2. V was pared by 3 bases and J by 0 bases, with 2 bases of the junction left unmatched. This CDR3 region has 17 residues. The germline V gene encodes CDR1 SGDLS and CDR2 YYNGEE. CDR3 sequence reads: CASSDGTSGTNTGELFF. CDR3 bases: TGTGCCAGCAGCGACGGGACTAGCGGGACGAACACCGGGGAGCTGTTTTTT.

The chain joins TRBV7-2 to TRBJ1-5; D is perhaps TRBD1 (5 bases). V was cut by 3 bases and J by 5 bases, with 11 bases left in between. Germline lookup yields CDR1 SGHTA and CDR2 FQGNSA. This CDR3 has 14 amino acids. CDR3 in amino acids: CASSLPGTYQPQHF. The CDR3 DNA is TGTGCCAGCAGCTTGCCAGGGACCTATCAGCCCCAGCATTTT.

The rearrangement uses TRBV27 and TRBJ2-7, with 8 nucleotides matching TRBD1. The junction had 13 bases not matched to a gene; V was cut back by 8 bases and J by 7 bases. CDR3 length: 14 residues. The V gene's germline CDR1 is MNHEY and CDR2 SMNVEV (reference sequence). CDR3 sequence (DNA): TGTGCCAGCCGTTCCCCGACAGGGGCCATGGAGCAGTACTTC. Its translation: CASRSPTGAMEQYF.

In the case of this clonotype: The junction and the germline gene differ at one end; a read error may be behind it. The CDR3 loop reads CANSQGSGAGNTIYF. CDR3 nucleotide sequence: TGTGCCAACAGCCAAGGATCAGGGGCTGGAAACACCATATATTTT. The rearrangement uses TRBV3-1 and TRBJ1-3, with D possibly being TRBD1 (6 bases). This CDR3 region has 15 residues. Germline CDR1 reads LGHDT; CDR2 reads YNNKEL (reference sequence).

The V gene is TRBV2, the J gene TRBJ1-4, with a weak D call TRBD1 (5 bases). V lost 5 bases and J 8 bases, leaving 12 bases between the germline ends. Germline values: CDR1 SNHLY, CDR2 FYNNEI. The CDR3 length is 13 residues. DNA for the CDR3: TGTGCCAGCAGTACGCGGGGCGGAGAAAAACTGTTTTTT. This gives the protein CASSTRGGEKLFF.

This clonotype turned up a few times. The chain couples TRBV13 to TRBJ2-1, with 8 bases fitting TRBD2. Trimming removed 7 bases from V and 1 base from J; junction bases left unmatched: 6. The CDR3 has 15 residues. The germline gives CDR1 PRHDT, CDR2 FYEKMQ (reference sequence). CDR3 amino acids: CASNPGLGSYNEQFF. The CDR3 nucleotides read TGTGCCAGCAACCCGGGACTAGGATCCTACAATGAGCAGTTCTTC.

The rearrangement joins TRBV28 to TRBJ2-2; 11 bases are a match to TRBD2. CDR1 and CDR2 from the germline V gene are MDHEN and SYDVKM. The CDR3 is 15 amino acids. J lost 4 bases, V lost 7 bases, and 5 bases had no gene match. The CDR3 is CASTLLAGGTGELFF. The CDR3 nucleotides read TGTGCCAGCACTCTTCTAGCGGGAGGCACCGGGGAGCTGTTTTTT. Full variable domain (missing parts from reference TRBV28 and TRBJ2-2): DVKVTQSSRYLVKRTGEKVFLECVQDMDHENMFWYRQDPGLGLRLIYFSYDVKMKEKGDIPEGYSVSREKKERFSLILESASTNQTSMYLCASTLLAGGTGELFFGEGSRLTVL.

The chain has TRBV4-3 and TRBJ1-1; 11 bases map to TRBD1. CDR1 LGHNA and CDR2 YSLEER come from the germline V gene. Trimming took 1 base from V and 0 from J; bases not matched to a gene: 1. The CDR3 has 16 residues. CDR3 protein: CASSQADRGLNTEAFF. The DNA for the CDR3 is TGCGCCAGCAGCCAAGCGGACAGGGGGCTGAACACTGAAGCTTTCTTT.

This clonotype was observed many times. V gene TRBV4-2 combines with J gene TRBJ2-1; no clear D gene. This CDR3 comprises 16 residues. The ends were cut back, 0 bases at V and 3 bases at J, with 12 bases in the middle. Germline V gives CDR1 LGHNA, CDR2 YNFKEQ. CDR3 DNA sequence: TGTGCCAGCAGCCAAGATCTGGCAAGTCTCTACAATGAGCAGTTCTTC. It is translated as CASSQDLASLYNEQFF.